This T cell receptor beta chain originates from a study of blood T cell repertoires in COVID-19. The V segment lost 4 bases and the J segment 1 base; nucleotides outside the gene matches: 8. CDR1 is SNHLY, CDR2 FYNNEI, per germline. CDR3 length equals 16 residues. Across about two dozen US areas, participants ranged in age from 18 to 89 years. Measured with immunoSEQ multiplex PCR; TCRdb has only the in-frame clones, and not every one. There are about 240,000 clones in the sample; roughly 86% occur only once, and 3.3% lies in the top ten. Specimen: PBMCs or T cells enriched from blood (not recorded which). This rearrangement joins TRBV2 to TRBJ2-3; 7 positions match TRBD2. This clonotype was obtained from a woman aged 40 to 50 with acute COVID-19. CDR3 coding DNA: TGTGCCAGCAGTGCCGACGCGGGAGTGGGCACAGATACGCAGTATTTT. Its translation is CASSADAGVGTDTQYF.